The 11 T cell receptor beta chains presented below share a single source sample, sequenced in a study of blood T cell repertoires in COVID-19. Produced via immunoSEQ multiplex PCR; TCRdb's table is partial and in-frame only. The sample includes roughly 25,000 clones, 82% of them seen just once. The sequencing sample was made of peripheral blood. Every receptor here comes from a human donor in a cohort sampled during active COVID-19.

The gene calls are TRBV19 and TRBJ1-5; D may be TRBD1 (6 bases). The CDR3 is 14 amino acids. V was shortened by 7 bases and J by 5 bases, with 15 bases between the two germline ends. The germline V gene encodes CDR1 LNHDA and CDR2 SQIVND (reference sequence). For the CDR3, the DNA is TGTGCCAGTACTGGGGGCGGAGACTATCAGCCCCAGCATTTT. Its translation: CASTGGGDYQPQHF.

This chain connects TRBV30 to TRBJ1-2; no clear D gene. V was trimmed by 5 bases and J by 4 bases, leaving 14 bases between them. The V gene's germline CDR1 is GTSNPN and CDR2 SVGIG (reference sequence). The length of the CDR3 is 13 residues. CDR3 sequence: CAWGPARSYGYTF. In DNA, the CDR3 is TGTGCCTGGGGCCCGGCCAGGTCCTATGGCTACACCTTC.

The CDR3 spells CASSSHGEGETFF. DNA for the CDR3: TGTGCCAGCAGCTCGCACGGGGAGGGGGAAACTTTCTTT. The genes are TRBV9 and TRBJ1-1; TRBD1 might be the D (6 bases). The V and J ends lost 4 bases and 12 bases respectively, with 19 bases between them. Germline CDR1 reads SGDLS; CDR2 reads YYNGEE. CDR3 length equals 13 residues.

The chain joins TRBV12-5 to TRBJ2-1; 9 nucleotides agree with TRBD2. CDR3 length: 17 residues. Trimming at V came to 5 bases and at J to 7 bases, leaving 15 bases not matched to a gene. Germline lookup yields CDR1 LGHNT and CDR2 FRNRAP. For the CDR3, the DNA is TGTGCTAGTGGTCCTGGTACCCGTAGCGGGAGTTCGAATGAGCAGTTCTTC. This translates into CASGPGTRSGSSNEQFF.

This clone is a singleton in its sample. CDR3 sequence reads: CASSESEDEQYF. CDR3 sequence (DNA): TGTGCCAGCAGTGAATCAGAGGACGAGCAGTACTTC. The rearrangement joins TRBV25-1 to TRBJ2-7; D call uncertain. V lost 1 base to trimming and J lost 5 bases, with 6 bases between them. Germline CDR1 MGHDK, CDR2 SYGVNS. This CDR3 contains 12 residues.

The chain has TRBV10-3 and TRBJ2-6; the match to TRBD2 covers 9 bases. This CDR3 contains 18 residues. Per the germline V gene, CDR1 is ENHRY and CDR2 is SYGVKD. After removal of 6 bases from V and 3 bases from J, the junction contained 12 bases not matched to a gene. CDR3 sequence: CAISDSLAGVGGANVLTF. In DNA form, the CDR3 reads TGTGCCATCAGCGATTCGTTAGCGGGAGTAGGTGGGGCCAACGTCCTGACTTTC.

The chain couples TRBV15 to TRBJ2-3, with a tentative D call TRBD1 (5 bases). CDR3 length: 14 amino acids. Germline V gene sequence: CDR1 LNHNV, CDR2 YYDKDF (reference sequence). Trimming left V 2 bases short and J 6 bases short, with 12 bases between. The CDR3 region is CATSRTSAGDTQYF. CDR3 bases: TGTGCCACCAGCAGAACGTCTGCAGGGGATACGCAGTATTTT.

The V call is TRBV5-3, the J call TRBJ1-2; 7 bases are a match to TRBD1. TRBV5-3 is filed as an ORF, its function uncertain. The CDR3 length is 14 residues. After removal of 4 bases from V and 3 bases from J, the junction contained 6 bases not matched to a gene. CDR3: CARSKGQRYYGYTF. The CDR3 nucleotides are TGTGCCAGAAGCAAGGGACAGCGATACTATGGCTACACCTTC.

V is TRBV6-5 and J is TRBJ2-3; D ambiguous. Germline CDR1 MNHEY, CDR2 SVGAGI. The CDR3 totals 12 residues. Trimming removed 8 bases from V and 2 bases from J, with 8 bases in between. CDR3 amino acids: CASADYTDTQYF. In nucleotides, the CDR3 is TGTGCCAGCGCAGATTACACAGATACGCAGTATTTT.

The chain carries TRBV4-2 and TRBJ2-1; D gene ambiguous. Germline CDR1 reads LGHNA; CDR2 reads YNFKEQ. V was shortened by 4 bases and J by 6 bases, with 10 bases between the two germline ends. The CDR3 has 13 residues. In nucleotides, the CDR3 is TGTGCCAGCAGCCTCTCCGGGTCCAATGAGCAGTTCTTC. Amino acid sequence: CASSLSGSNEQFF.

The chain carries TRBV9 and TRBJ2-1, with a possible D match to TRBD1 (5 bases). Germline V gene lookup returns CDR1 SGDLS and CDR2 YYNGEE. V was shortened by 10 bases and J by 9 bases, with 23 bases between the two germline ends. CDR3 size: 14 residues. CDR3 in DNA: TGTGCCTCCAACTCTAATGGACAACCTGGTGAGCAGTTCTTC. Translation: CASNSNGQPGEQFF.